Included here is one T cell receptor beta chain sequence, with context. Its antigen is as yet unknown. This specimen belongs to a study of naive and memory T cell subsets. General study results and limits: In CD4 and CD8 cells, diversity dropped from naive through EMRA. Over 85% of naive TCR sequences appeared only once, unlike memory subsets.

Germline V CDR1 and CDR2: KGHSH, LQKENI. The length of the CDR3 is 13 residues. Trimming took off 3 bases at V and 1 base at J, with 6 bases between the two ends. From the second PCR step, alpha and beta chains were amplified apart. CD4 T cells were positively selected, then CD8 T cells from the CD4-negative fraction. The beta constant-region primer was an equimolar mix of two oligonucleotides covering TRBC1 and TRBC2. In TCRdb, the UMI-ligation and nested PCR reads were re-called with MiXCR into one record per CDR3 protein. In the table there are over 75,000 distinct CDR3 sequences, around 13% of which are singletons.

This sequence was found in a human donor in good health. The rearrangement uses TRBV18 and TRBJ2-5; D is unclear. What was sequenced was central memory CD4+ T cells from blood. CDR3 protein: CASSPPTQETQYF. The CDR3 nucleotides are TGTGCCAGCTCACCGCCAACCCAAGAGACCCAGTACTTC.